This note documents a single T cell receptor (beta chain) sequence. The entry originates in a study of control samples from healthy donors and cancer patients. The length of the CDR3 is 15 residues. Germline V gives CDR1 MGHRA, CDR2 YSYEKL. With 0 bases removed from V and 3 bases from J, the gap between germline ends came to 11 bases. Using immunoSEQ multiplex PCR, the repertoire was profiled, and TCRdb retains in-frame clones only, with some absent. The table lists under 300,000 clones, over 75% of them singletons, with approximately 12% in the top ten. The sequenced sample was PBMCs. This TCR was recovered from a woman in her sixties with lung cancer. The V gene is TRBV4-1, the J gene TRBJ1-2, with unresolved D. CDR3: CASSQDGRGDYGYTF. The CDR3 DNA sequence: TGCGCCAGCAGCCAAGACGGGCGGGGAGACTATGGCTACACCTTC.